This record covers a single TCR beta chain. Its antigen is unknown. This entry comes from a study of cytomegalovirus exposure and HLA in healthy donors. About the study: HLA-typed donors contributed 65 million to 95 million unique TCRs, which were held in an early data release. Study-wide points: Available immune exposure information was restricted to CMV serostatus only. Some public TCRs appeared in many individuals, while most sequences were rare.

Use of 60 Vbeta and 13 Jbeta primers characterized the PCR. The data were produced by immunoSEQ multiplex PCR, yet TCRdb's version contains in-frame clones alone and is incomplete. The sample has about 170,000 clones, approximately 78% seen once; the top ten hold roughly 0.75%. Germline CDR1 is SNHLY and CDR2 is FYNNEI. CDR3 length equals 14 residues. V lost 5 bases, J lost 8 bases, and 15 bases lay in between. The TCR sequence derives from a woman aged 18-29 years in good health and CMV-seronegative. The V gene is TRBV2, the J gene TRBJ1-4; D is unclear. Sequenced: PBMCs. The CDR3 region has the DNA TGTGCCAGCAGTCCCGGGTTCAAAAGCGAAAAACTGTTTTTT. It specifies CASSPGFKSEKLFF.